This T cell receptor (beta chain) derives from a study of blood T cell repertoires in COVID-19. Study-level information: COVID-19 samples, acute and convalescent, were from the United States, Italy and Spain. From T cells, B-cell-depleted T cells, or PBMCs came the material, which was cDNA or gDNA.

Methods used by the authors: The authors estimated nucleated cell counts from reference gene primer amplification. The protocol was immunoSEQ multiplex PCR, while the TCRdb copy is restricted to in-frame clones and leaves out a portion. V and J calls plus clone size are reproduced from that table; the DNA served to infer D and trimming. The sample records under 45,000 clones, approximately 73% being singletons. Per the germline V gene, CDR1 is MNHEY and CDR2 is SMNVEV (reference sequence). Trimming stripped 5 bases from V and 12 bases from J, with 16 bases between. The CDR3 runs 13 residues. In this sample, this clone turned up a few times.

Sequencing was carried out using peripheral blood. The receptor comes from a man older than 75 with acute or convalescent COVID-19. The V gene is TRBV27, the J gene TRBJ1-4; the D is unclear. In DNA, the CDR3 is TGTGCCAGCAGTCTCTGGGGAGGGAGAGAACTGTTTTTT. Translating gives CASSLWGGRELFF.